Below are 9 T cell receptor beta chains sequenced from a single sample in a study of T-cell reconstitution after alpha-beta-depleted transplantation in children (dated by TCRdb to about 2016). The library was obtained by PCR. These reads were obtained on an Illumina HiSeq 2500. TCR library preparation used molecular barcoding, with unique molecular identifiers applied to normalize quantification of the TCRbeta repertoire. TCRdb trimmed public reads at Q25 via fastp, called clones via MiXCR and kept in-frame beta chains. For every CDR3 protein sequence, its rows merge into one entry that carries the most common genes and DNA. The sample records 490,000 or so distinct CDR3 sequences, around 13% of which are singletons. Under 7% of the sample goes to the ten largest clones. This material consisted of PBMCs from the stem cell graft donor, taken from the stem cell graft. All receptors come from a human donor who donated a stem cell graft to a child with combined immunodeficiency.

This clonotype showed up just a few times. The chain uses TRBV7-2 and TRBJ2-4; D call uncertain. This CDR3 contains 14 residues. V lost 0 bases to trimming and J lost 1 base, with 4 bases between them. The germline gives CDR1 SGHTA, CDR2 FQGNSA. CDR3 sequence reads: CASSLARAKNIQYF. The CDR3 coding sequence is TGTGCCAGCAGCTTAGCGAGGGCCAAAAACATTCAGTACTTC. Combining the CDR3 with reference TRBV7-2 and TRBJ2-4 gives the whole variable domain GAGVSQSPSNKVTEKGKDVELRCDPISGHTALYWYRQSLGQGLEFLIYFQGNSAPDKSGLPSDRFSAERTGGSVSTLTIQRTQQEDSAVYLCASSLARAKNIQYFGAGTRLSVL.

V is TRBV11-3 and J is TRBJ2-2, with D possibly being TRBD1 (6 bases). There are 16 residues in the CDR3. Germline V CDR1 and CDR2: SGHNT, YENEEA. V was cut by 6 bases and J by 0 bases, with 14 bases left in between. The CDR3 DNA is TGTGCCAGCAGTTTAACAGGGCCCTCGAACACCGGGGAGCTGTTTTTT. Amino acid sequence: CASSLTGPSNTGELFF.

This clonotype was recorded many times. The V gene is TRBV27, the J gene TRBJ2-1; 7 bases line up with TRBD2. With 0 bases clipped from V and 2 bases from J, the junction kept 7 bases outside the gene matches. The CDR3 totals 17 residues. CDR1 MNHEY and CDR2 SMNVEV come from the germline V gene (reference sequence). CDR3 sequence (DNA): TGTGCCAGCAGTTTATCGATTGGCGGGAGCCCCTACAATGAGCAGTTCTTC. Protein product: CASSLSIGGSPYNEQFF.

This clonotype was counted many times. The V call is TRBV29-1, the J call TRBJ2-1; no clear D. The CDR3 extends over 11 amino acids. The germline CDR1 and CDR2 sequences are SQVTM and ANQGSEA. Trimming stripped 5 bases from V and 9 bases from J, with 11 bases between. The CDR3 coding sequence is TGCAGCGTTCAGCAGTTGGGTGAGCAGTTCTTC. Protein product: CSVQQLGEQFF.

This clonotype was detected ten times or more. CDR3 bases: TGTGCCAGCAGTTTATTGAACGGTGAAGCTTTCTTT. This gives the protein CASSLLNGEAFF. The chain couples TRBV12-3 or TRBV12-4 to TRBJ1-1; D is uncertain. The CDR3 totals 12 residues. The V end lost 2 bases, the J end lost 7 bases, and 8 bases lay between the germline ends.

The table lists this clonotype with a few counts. CDR3 nucleotides: TGTGCCAGCAGTCTTACGGGACTGGGAGAATACGAGCAGTACTTC. Protein sequence: CASSLTGLGEYEQYF. This rearrangement joins TRBV27 to TRBJ2-7; weak D call: TRBD2 (6 bases). V was trimmed by 5 bases and J by 4 bases, leaving 18 bases between them. Germline V gene sequence: CDR1 MNHEY, CDR2 SMNVEV (reference sequence). The length of the CDR3 is 15 residues.

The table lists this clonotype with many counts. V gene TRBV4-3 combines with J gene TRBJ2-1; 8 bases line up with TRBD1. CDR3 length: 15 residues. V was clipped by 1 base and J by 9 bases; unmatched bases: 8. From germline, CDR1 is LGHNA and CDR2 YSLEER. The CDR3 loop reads CASSQGQGRSSEQFF. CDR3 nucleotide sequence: TGCGCCAGCAGCCAAGGACAGGGGAGGAGTAGTGAGCAGTTCTTC.

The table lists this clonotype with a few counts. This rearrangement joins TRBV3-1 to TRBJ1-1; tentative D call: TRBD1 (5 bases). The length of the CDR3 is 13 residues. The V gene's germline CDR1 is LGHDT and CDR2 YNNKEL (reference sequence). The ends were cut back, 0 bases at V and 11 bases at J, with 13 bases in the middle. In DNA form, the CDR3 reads TGTGCCAGCAGCCAAGATTGGGGACCTGGGGCTTTCTTT. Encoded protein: CASSQDWGPGAFF.

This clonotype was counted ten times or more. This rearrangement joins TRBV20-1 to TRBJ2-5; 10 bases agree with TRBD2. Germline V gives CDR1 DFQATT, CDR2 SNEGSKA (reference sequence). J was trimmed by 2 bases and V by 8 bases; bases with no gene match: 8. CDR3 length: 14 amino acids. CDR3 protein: CSTPSGGSQETQYF. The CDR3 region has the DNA TGCAGTACCCCTAGCGGGGGCTCTCAAGAGACCCAGTACTTC.